This entry concerns a single T cell receptor (beta chain). The CDR3 sequence is 20 residues long. V gave up 4 bases and J gave up 0 bases, with 25 bases separating them. The sample is drawn from a study of naive and memory T cell subsets. After CD4 positive bead selection, the CD4-negative fraction gave CD8 T cells. Two oligonucleotides, mixed equimolar, formed the beta constant-region primer covering TRBC1 and TRBC2. Ligated cDNA was amplified by four rounds of PCR with nested alpha and beta constant-region primers and SP2. TCRdb re-derived calls from the UMI-ligation and nested PCR reads in MiXCR, one entry per CDR3 protein. The profile shows 19,000 or so distinct CDR3 sequences, about 11% of them singletons.

The specimen was central memory CD8+ T cells from blood. The TCR comes from a human donor in good health. The chain combines TRBV12-3 or TRBV12-4 with TRBJ2-4; D is possibly TRBD2 (5 bases). The CDR3, as DNA: TGTGCCAGCAGTTCGGGGTCGCGGAGGATCGACTCTCGAGCCAAAAACATTCAGTACTTC. It encodes CASSSGSRRIDSRAKNIQYF.